This T cell receptor (beta chain) was obtained from a study of a mutant IDH1 vaccine in newly diagnosed glioma (dated by TCRdb to the early 2020s). General notes on the study: Patients received eight vaccinations in weeks 1, 3, 5, 7, 11, 15, 19 and 23, corresponding to visits V03 through V10. Vaccination was initiated 4-6 weeks after radiotherapy alone, or concurrently with temozolomide cycles in the chemotherapy-containing groups. Of the approximately 35 treated patients, approximately 60% were male and about 40% were female, and a mean age of approximately 40 years was recorded. Before enrollment, most patients had been given radiochemotherapy with temozolomide as standard therapy, while the rest had received either radiotherapy alone or temozolomide alone. Peripheral blood samples were drawn at six visits, namely V03 (baseline), V05, V07, V10, V12 and V13. Longitudinal TCRB deep sequencing was performed for about 25 treated patients wherever samples were available for exploratory analyses. Here is what the overall study found, with its caveats: The authors noted that analyses of patient blood samples could not be reproduced because of sample limitations. No apparent relationship was observed between pseudoprogression and alterations in the top peripheral T cell clonotypes detected by TCRB sequencing. Immune responses induced by the vaccine were seen in roughly 95% of patients across multiple MHC alleles. Availability determined which PBMC samples were chosen for TCRB deep sequencing.

Taken from cysteine to phenylalanine, the CDR3 has 15 residues. Only the CDR3 part of the read is kept: 45 bases, read in frame from the first base. Trimming takes 4 bases off V and 5 bases off J; junction bases not matched to a gene: 9. CDR1 and CDR2, looked up from the germline V gene, are SGHTS and YDEGEE. The protocol used for the library was the immunoSEQ multiplex PCR assay. Following the manufacturer's protocol, the hsTCRB Kit was used to amplify rearranged TCR beta chain sequences. Sequencing of TCRB libraries was carried out on an Illumina MiSeq. In the source study's methods: Demultiplexing, trimming and gene mapping were performed with the kit vendor's proprietary platform. This immuneACCESS table, as held by TCRdb, lists in-frame sequences with V and J called but not all clones. Of the missing ones, under half trace to an unresolved V gene in checked studies; the others have no known cause. Clone size and V and J calls were adopted from that table, with D and trimming inferred from the DNA. Within this sample are about 30,000 clones, with 75% to 85% of them counted one time only. About 25% of the sample is taken by the ten largest.

The time point label, as the study defines it: week 11, during vaccination. Every vaccine dose consisted of 300 ug of a 20-mer mutant IDH1 peptide in Montanide, administered subcutaneously together with topical imiquimod. Newly diagnosed WHO grade 3 or 4 IDH1-mutant astrocytomas showing loss of nuclear ATRX were present in the donors. The samples were drawn from NOA16, a multicentre, single-arm, open-label phase I trial in Germany that tested a mutant IDH1 peptide vaccine in humans for the first time. Genomic DNA for TCRB sequencing was extracted from EDTA blood using the DNeasy Blood and Tissue Kit. As to this clone: What this receptor recognizes is not known. Within one base of it there is no much larger clone, and no base qualities were kept.

This receptor was taken from a man in his thirties or forties with glioma. The V and J genes are TRBV5-8 and TRBJ1-1; 9 nucleotides in the junction match TRBD1. This specimen was PBMCs, taken from a glioma patient whose treatment included an IDH1 peptide vaccine. The CDR3 protein sequence reads: CASSLDRGSDTEAFF. At the DNA level, the sequence is TGTGCCAGCAGCCTAGACAGGGGGTCGGATACTGAAGCTTTCTTT.